The clone carrying this TCR beta chain appeared once. Its antigen is not known. This specimen belongs to a study of OX40 agonist ivuxolimab in advanced cancers. Notes on the study in general: The study found that CD8+ T cells averaged more expanded clones than CD4+.

Produced via immunoSEQ multiplex PCR; TCRdb's table is partial and in-frame only. The sample holds 50,000 to 60,000 clones, around 79% seen once. Germline V lookup: CDR1 SGHDT, CDR2 YYEEEE. Trimming pared 1 base from V and 4 bases from J, leaving 5 bases between. CDR3 size: 12 residues. The clonotype comes from an adult with an advanced solid tumor such as melanoma, head and neck, liver or kidney cancer. This chain uses TRBV5-6 with TRBJ1-1; D remains unclear. The sample was CD4+ or CD8+ T cells sorted from blood, taken in a trial of the OX40 agonist ivuxolimab. DNA of the CDR3: TGTGCCAGCAGCTTGAGTCGCACTGAAGCTTTCTTT. Its translation: CASSLSRTEAFF.